This record concerns one TCR beta chain sequence. The record originates from a study of T cells in tuberculosis. The germline gives CDR1 SGHTA, CDR2 FQGNSA. Trimming stripped 5 bases from V and 2 bases from J, with 18 bases between. CDR3 length: 16 amino acids. The assay was immunoSEQ multiplex PCR, and TCRdb's table has in-frame clones only and misses some. This table holds tens of thousands of clones, roughly nine tenths found once. The clonotype comes from a donor between 10 and 35 years old with latent tuberculosis or without tuberculosis infection. J is TRBJ1-1 and V is TRBV7-2, with D tentatively TRBD1 (5 bases). Material for sequencing was PBMCs. The CDR3 is CASSLSPGGPNTEAFF. Written as DNA, the CDR3 is TGTGCCAGCAGCCTCTCACCGGGGGGACCAAACACTGAAGCTTTCTTT.